The rows below give T cell receptor beta chains drawn from one sample of a study of early T cells in non-severe SARS-CoV-2 infection. TCRdb passed the 5' RACE reads through MiXCR, listing each CDR3 protein once. The sample has about 98,000 distinct CDR3 sequences, 11% seen once; the top ten hold approximately 5%. The sample consisted of whole blood. These receptor sequences come from an adult who was a healthcare worker with PCR-confirmed SARS-CoV-2 infection or an uninfected control (not recorded which). Both conserved end residues are part of each CDR3. A D gene is named only where the DNA matches it firmly. Clone size is given for some rows only: seen once, a few or many times, or a class if the clone is expanded.

J gene | V gene | D gene | clone size | CDR3 length | CDR3 protein | CDR3 DNA
TRBJ2-7 | TRBV7-6 | NA | many | 15 | CASSLDLGQPYEQYF | TGTGCCAGCAGCTTAGATTTAGGACAGCCCTACGAGCAGTACTTC
TRBJ2-1 | TRBV20-1 | NA | NA | 12 | CSASGPDSEQFF | TGCAGTGCTAGTGGGCCGGACTCCGAGCAGTTCTTC
TRBJ2-2 | TRBV28 | NA | NA | 12 | CASKRDTGELFF | TGTGCCAGCAAACGCGACACCGGGGAGCTGTTTTTT
TRBJ2-1 | TRBV6-1 | NA | many | 13 | CASSEGNYPGQFF | TGTGCCAGCAGTGAGGGGAACTACCCCGGGCAGTTCTTC
TRBJ1-1 | TRBV3-1 | NA | NA | 12 | CASSQAAGTAFF | TGTGCCAGCAGCCAAGCCGCAGGGACGGCTTTCTTT
TRBJ2-3 | TRBV12-3/TRBV12-4 | TRBD2 | many | 14 | CASRRGALTDTQYF | TGTGCCAGCAGGCGGGGGGCCCTCACAGATACGCAGTATTTT
TRBJ1-3 | TRBV29-1 | NA | NA | 14 | CSVTGLISENTIYF | TGCAGCGTGACAGGTCTCATTTCGGAGAACACCATATATTTT
TRBJ1-3 | TRBV6-2/TRBV6-3 | NA | many | 14 | CASTDRNSGNTIYF | TGTGCCAGCACCGACAGAAACTCTGGAAACACCATATATTTT
TRBJ1-2 | TRBV6-5 | NA | few | 13 | CASRRGHNYGYTF | TGTGCCAGCAGAAGGGGACACAACTATGGCTACACCTTC
TRBJ2-7 | TRBV7-3 | NA | many | 15 | CASSLTGTDAYEQYF | TGTGCCAGCAGCCTAACCGGGACGGACGCCTACGAGCAGTACTTC
TRBJ2-7 | TRBV18 | TRBD2 | many | 17 | CASSPPGGSRGGNEQYF | TGTGCCAGCTCACCCCCTGGCGGGAGCCGGGGAGGTAACGAGCAGTACTTC
TRBJ1-2 | TRBV2 | NA | NA | 14 | CASSNDPTPYGYTF | TGTGCCAGCAGTAACGACCCGACACCGTACGGCTACACCTTC
TRBJ1-6 | TRBV2 | NA | many | 17 | CASSEVRPGHPPGPLHF | TGTGCCAGCAGTGAAGTTCGTCCGGGACACCCACCCGGGCCCCTCCACTTT
TRBJ1-5 | TRBV27 | TRBD1 | NA | 16 | CASRPTGAYSNQPQHF | TGTGCCAGCAGGCCGACAGGGGCCTATAGCAATCAGCCCCAGCATTTT
TRBJ2-1 | TRBV7-2 | NA | NA | 13 | CASSFTPAGEQFF | TGTGCCAGCAGCTTTACCCCCGCCGGAGAGCAGTTCTTC
TRBJ1-3 | TRBV10-3 | NA | many | 14 | CAISESGSGNTIYF | TGTGCCATCAGTGAGTCGGGCTCTGGAAACACCATATATTTT
TRBJ2-3 | TRBV12-3/TRBV12-4 | NA | many | 21 | CASSHSAPSSLAGRKTDTQYF | TGTGCCAGCAGTCACTCGGCCCCTTCATCCCTCGCGGGACGGAAGACAGATACGCAGTATTTT